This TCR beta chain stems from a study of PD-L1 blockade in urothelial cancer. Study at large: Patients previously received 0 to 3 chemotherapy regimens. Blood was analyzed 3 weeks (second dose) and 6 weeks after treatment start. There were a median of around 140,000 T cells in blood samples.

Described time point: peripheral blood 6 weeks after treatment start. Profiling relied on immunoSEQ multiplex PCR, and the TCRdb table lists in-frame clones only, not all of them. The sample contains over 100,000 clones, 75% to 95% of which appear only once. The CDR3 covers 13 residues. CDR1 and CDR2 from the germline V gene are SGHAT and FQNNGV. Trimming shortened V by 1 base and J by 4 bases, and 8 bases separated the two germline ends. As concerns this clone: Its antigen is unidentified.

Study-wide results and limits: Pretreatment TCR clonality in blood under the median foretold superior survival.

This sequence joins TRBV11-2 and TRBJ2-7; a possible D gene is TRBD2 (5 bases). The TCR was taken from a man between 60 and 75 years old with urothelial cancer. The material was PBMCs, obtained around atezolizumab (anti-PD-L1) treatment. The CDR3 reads CASSLGGGYEQYF. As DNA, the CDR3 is TGTGCCAGCAGCTTAGGTGGCGGGTACGAGCAGTACTTC.